Detailed here is one TCR beta chain. The antigen is undetermined. The junction differs from germline at one of its ends, possibly a read error. This sample is drawn from a study of tumor and adjacent non-tumor tissue in lung cancer. Study details: Samples averaged about 4.3 million productive TCRbeta reads each. Broader study findings: Top 100 clones took a larger repertoire share in normal lung. TCR diversity was significantly greater in tumor than normal lung tissue.

The template was RNA from unsorted bulk tissue. Distant lung tissue was collected more than 3 cm away from the tumor edge. TCRbeta libraries were built with three rounds of nested PCR, modified from ARM-PCR. TCRdb reprocessed the multiplex PCR reads with MiXCR, giving one entry per CDR3 protein. The table lists 110,000 or so distinct CDR3 sequences, about 63% of them singletons. CDR1 is SGHTS, CDR2 YDEGEE, per germline. The CDR3 runs 14 residues. The receptor comes from a man aged 55-75 years with non-small cell lung cancer. Sample: distant non-tumor lung tissue. The chain recombines TRBV5-8 with TRBJ1-4; tentative D call: TRBD1 (5 bases). CDR3 amino acids: CDSTLRGSNEKLFF. CDR3 bases: TGTGACAGCACCTTACGGGGGTCTAATGAAAAACTGTTTTTT.